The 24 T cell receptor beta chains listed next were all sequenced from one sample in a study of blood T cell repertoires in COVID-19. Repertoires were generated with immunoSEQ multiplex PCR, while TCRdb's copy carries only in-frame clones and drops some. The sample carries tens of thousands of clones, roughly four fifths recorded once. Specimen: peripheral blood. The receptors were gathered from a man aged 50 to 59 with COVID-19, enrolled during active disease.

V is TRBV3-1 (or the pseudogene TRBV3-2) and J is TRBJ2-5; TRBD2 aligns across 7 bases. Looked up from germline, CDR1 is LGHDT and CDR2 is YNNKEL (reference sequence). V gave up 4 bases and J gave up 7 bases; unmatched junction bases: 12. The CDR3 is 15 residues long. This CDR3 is CASSPDPSGLGTQYF. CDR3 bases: TGTGCCAGCAGCCCAGATCCTAGCGGATTGGGGACCCAGTACTTC.

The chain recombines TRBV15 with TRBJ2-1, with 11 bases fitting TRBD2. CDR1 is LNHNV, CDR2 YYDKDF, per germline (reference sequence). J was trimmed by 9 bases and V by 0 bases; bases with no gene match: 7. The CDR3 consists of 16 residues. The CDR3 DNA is TGTGCCACCAGCAGAGATCTAGCGGGAGGAGGGGGTGAGCAGTTCTTC. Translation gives CATSRDLAGGGGEQFF. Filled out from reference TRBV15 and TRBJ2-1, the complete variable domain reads DAMVIQNPRYQVTQFGKPVTLSCSQTLNHNVMYWYQQKSSQAPKLLFHYYDKDFNNEADTPDNFQSRRPNTSFCFLDIRSPGLGDTAMYLCATSRDLAGGGGEQFFGPGTRLTVL.

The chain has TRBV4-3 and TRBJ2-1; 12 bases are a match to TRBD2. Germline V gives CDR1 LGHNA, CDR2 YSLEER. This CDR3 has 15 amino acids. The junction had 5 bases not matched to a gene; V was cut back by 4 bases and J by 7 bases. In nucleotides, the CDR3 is TGCGCCAGCAGCCCTTGGCTAGCGGGAGGGAATGAGCAGTTCTTC. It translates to CASSPWLAGGNEQFF.

In nucleotides, the CDR3 is TGTGCCAGCAGTGGATCAGGAAGCGGGAGTTGGAATGAGCAGTTCTTC. Translation gives CASSGSGSGSWNEQFF. The rearrangement uses TRBV25-1 and TRBJ2-1, with 8 bases identical to TRBD2. V shed 4 bases, J shed 7 bases, and the junction held 12 bases outside the gene matches. Germline CDR1 reads MGHDK; CDR2 reads SYGVNS. The CDR3 contains 16 residues.

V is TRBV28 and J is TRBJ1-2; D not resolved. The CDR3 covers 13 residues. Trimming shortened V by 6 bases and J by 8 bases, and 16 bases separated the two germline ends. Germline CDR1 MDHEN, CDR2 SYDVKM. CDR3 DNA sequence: TGTGCCAGCAGCCTGAGGACGGGGAAAGGCTACACCTTC. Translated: CASSLRTGKGYTF.

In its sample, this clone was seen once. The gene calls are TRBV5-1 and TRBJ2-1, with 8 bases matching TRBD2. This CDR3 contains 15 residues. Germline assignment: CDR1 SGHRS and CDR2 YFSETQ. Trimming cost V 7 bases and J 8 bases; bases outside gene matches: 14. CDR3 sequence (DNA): TGCGCCAGCTCGCGAGGGAGCGGGAGAGGATATGAGCAGTTCTTC. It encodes CASSRGSGRGYEQFF. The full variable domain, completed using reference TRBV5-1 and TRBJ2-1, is KAGVTQTPRYLIKTRGQQVTLSCSPISGHRSVSWYQQTPGQGLQFLFEYFSETQRNKGNFPGRFSGRQFSNSRSEMNVSTLELGDSALYLCASSRGSGRGYEQFFGPGTRLTVL.

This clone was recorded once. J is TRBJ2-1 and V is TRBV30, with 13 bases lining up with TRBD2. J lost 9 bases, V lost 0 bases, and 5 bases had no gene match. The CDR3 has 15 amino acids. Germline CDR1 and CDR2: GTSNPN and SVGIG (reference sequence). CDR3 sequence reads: CAWSVLGLAGVEQFF. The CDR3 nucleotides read TGTGCCTGGAGTGTACTAGGACTAGCGGGAGTTGAGCAGTTCTTC.

DNA for the CDR3: TGTGCCAGCAGCCCTACAGGGGGCTTGAATGAAAAACTGTTTTTT. Amino acids: CASSPTGGLNEKLFF. The V call is TRBV7-9, the J call TRBJ1-4; 9 positions agree with TRBD1. Germline CDR1 is SEHNR and CDR2 is FQNEAQ (reference sequence). V shed 5 bases and J 5 bases; nucleotides not matched to a gene: 6. The CDR3 totals 15 residues.

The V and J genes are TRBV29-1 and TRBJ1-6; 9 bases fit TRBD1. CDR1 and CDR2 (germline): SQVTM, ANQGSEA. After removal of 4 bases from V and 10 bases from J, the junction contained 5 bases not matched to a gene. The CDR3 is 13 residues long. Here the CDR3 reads CSVGQGGNSPLHF. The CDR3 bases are TGCAGCGTTGGACAGGGGGGGAACTCACCCCTCCACTTT. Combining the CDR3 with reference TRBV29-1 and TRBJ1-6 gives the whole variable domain SAVISQKPSRDICQRGTSLTIQCQVDSQVTMMFWYRQQPGQSLTLIATANQGSEATYESGFVIDKFPISRPNLTFSTLTVSNMSPEDSSIYLCSVGQGGNSPLHFGNGTRLTVT.

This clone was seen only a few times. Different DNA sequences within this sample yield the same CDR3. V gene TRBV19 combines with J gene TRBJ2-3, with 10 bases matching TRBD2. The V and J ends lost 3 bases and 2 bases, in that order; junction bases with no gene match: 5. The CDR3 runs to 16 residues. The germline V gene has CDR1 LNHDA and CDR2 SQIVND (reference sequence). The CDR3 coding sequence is TGTGCCAGTAGTATTTTAGCGGGAGGCCCCACAGATACGCAGTATTTT. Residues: CASSILAGGPTDTQYF.

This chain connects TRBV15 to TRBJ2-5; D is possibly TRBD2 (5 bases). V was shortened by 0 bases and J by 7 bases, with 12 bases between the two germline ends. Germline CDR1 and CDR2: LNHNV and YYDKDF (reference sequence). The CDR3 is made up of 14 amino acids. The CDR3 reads CATSRDAEEGTQYF. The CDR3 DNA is TGTGCCACCAGCAGAGATGCGGAGGAAGGGACCCAGTACTTC. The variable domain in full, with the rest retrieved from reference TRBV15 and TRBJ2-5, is DAMVIQNPRYQVTQFGKPVTLSCSQTLNHNVMYWYQQKSSQAPKLLFHYYDKDFNNEADTPDNFQSRRPNTSFCFLDIRSPGLGDTAMYLCATSRDAEEGTQYFGPGTRLLVL.

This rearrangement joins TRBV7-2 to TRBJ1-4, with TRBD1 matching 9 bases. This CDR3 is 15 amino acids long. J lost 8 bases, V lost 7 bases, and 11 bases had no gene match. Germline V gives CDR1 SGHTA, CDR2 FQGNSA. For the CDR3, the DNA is TGTGCCAGCAAGTTTGGAGGGACAGGGAGCGAAAAACTGTTTTTT. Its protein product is CASKFGGTGSEKLFF.

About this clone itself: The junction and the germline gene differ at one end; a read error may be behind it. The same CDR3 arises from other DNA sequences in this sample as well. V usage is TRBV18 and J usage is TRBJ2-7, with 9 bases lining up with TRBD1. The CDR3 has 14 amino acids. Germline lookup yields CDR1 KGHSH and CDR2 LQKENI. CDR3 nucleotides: TGTGCCAGTTCACCCGTACAGGGGGCCGGCGAGCAGTACTTC. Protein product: CASSPVQGAGEQYF.

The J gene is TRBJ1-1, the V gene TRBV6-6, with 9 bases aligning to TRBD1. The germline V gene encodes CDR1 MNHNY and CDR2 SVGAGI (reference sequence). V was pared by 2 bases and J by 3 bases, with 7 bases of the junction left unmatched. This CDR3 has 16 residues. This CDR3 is CASSYGPRDRDTEAFF. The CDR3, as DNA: TGTGCCAGCAGTTACGGCCCCCGGGACAGGGACACTGAAGCTTTCTTT.

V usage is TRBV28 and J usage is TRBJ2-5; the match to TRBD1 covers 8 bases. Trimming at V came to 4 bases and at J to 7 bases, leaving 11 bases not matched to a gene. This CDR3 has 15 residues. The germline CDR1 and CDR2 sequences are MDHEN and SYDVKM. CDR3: CASSSPGQELWTQYF. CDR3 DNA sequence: TGTGCCAGCAGTTCTCCGGGACAGGAACTTTGGACCCAGTACTTC.

The CDR3 protein is CASSRRTVEQFF. CDR3 sequence (DNA): TGTGCCAGCAGTCGACGGACTGTTGAGCAGTTCTTC. The chain recombines TRBV28 with TRBJ2-1, with D possibly matching TRBD2 (5 bases). Germline CDR1 reads MDHEN; CDR2 reads SYDVKM. This CDR3 has 12 residues. The germline V and J ends were trimmed by 5 bases and 9 bases, with 11 bases remaining between them.

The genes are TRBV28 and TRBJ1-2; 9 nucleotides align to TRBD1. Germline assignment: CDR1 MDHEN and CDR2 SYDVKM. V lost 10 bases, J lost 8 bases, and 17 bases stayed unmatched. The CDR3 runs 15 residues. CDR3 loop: CAIWISTGQGIGYTF. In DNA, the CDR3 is TGTGCCATCTGGATTTCTACGGGACAGGGTATAGGCTACACCTTC.

The DNA of the CDR3 is TGTGCCAGCAGCCCCACTAGCGGGAGTGCCTACAATGAGCAGTTCTTC. Its protein is CASSPTSGSAYNEQFF. The chain links TRBV11-3 to TRBJ2-1, with 11 positions matching TRBD2. Germline V gene sequence: CDR1 SGHNT, CDR2 YENEEA. The CDR3 covers 16 residues. Trimming took 5 bases from V and 2 from J; bases not matched to a gene: 5.

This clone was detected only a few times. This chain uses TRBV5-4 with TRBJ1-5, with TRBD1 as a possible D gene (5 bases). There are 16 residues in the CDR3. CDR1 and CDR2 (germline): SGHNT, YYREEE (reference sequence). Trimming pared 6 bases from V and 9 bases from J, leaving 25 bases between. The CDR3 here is CASILGGTDGRVPQHF. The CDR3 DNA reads TGTGCCAGCATCCTGGGCGGGACGGACGGTAGGGTGCCCCAGCATTTT.

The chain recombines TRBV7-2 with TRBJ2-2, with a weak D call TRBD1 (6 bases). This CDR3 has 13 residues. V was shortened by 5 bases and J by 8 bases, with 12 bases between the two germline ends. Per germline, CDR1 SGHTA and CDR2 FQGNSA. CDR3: CASSRGGGGELFF. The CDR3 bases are TGTGCCAGCAGCCGAGGGGGTGGGGGGGAGCTGTTTTTT. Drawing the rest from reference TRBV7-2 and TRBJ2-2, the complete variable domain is GAGVSQSPSNKVTEKGKDVELRCDPISGHTALYWYRQSLGQGLEFLIYFQGNSAPDKSGLPSDRFSAERTGGSVSTLTIQRTQQEDSAVYLCASSRGGGGELFFGEGSRLTVL.

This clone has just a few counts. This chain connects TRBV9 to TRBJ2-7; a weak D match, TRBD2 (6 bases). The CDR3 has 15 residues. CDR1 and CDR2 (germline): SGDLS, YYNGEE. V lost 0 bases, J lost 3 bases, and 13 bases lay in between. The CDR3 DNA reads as TGTGCCAGCAGCGTAGAATCGGGAGTGGGCTACGAGCAGTACTTC. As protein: CASSVESGVGYEQYF.

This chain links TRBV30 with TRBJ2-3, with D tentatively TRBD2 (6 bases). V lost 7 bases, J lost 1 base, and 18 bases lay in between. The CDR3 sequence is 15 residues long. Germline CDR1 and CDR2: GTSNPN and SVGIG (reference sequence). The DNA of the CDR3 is TGTGCCTCCCTCGTGACGGGAGTGGGCACAGATACGCAGTATTTT. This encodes CASLVTGVGTDTQYF.

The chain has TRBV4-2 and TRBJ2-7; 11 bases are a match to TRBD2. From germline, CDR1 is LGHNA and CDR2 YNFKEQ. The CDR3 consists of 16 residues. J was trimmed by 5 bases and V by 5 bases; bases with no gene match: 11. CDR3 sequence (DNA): TGTGCCAGCAGCTCCTCCATAGCGGGAGGGCCTGACGAGCAGTACTTC. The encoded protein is CASSSSIAGGPDEQYF.

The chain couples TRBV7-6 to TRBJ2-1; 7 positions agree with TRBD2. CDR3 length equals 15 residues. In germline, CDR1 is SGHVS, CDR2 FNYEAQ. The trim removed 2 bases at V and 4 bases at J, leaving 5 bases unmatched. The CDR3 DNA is TGTGCCAGCAGCTTATTGTCGGGAGGATACAATGAGCAGTTCTTC. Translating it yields CASSLLSGGYNEQFF.